The 30 T cell receptor beta chains listed next were all sequenced from one sample in a study of T cells after posttransplantation cyclophosphamide (dated by TCRdb to about 2016). The library was produced with the immunoSEQ multiplex PCR assay. The table was pulled from immuneACCESS by TCRdb, which kept in-frame rearrangements only. Such tables lose some clones; where checked, under half of the loss comes from unresolved V genes, and the rest has no known cause. A total of 45,000 to 65,000 clones appear in this sample, roughly 94% of them only once. The ten most abundant clones make up about 3.1% of the sample. The sample comprised PBMCs. Receptors originate from a woman in her 30s in good health and a related stem cell transplant donor.

The chain couples TRBV27 to TRBJ1-1; TRBD1 aligns across 7 bases. CDR1 and CDR2 from the germline V gene are MNHEY and SMNVEV (reference sequence). This CDR3 is built from 15 residues. The trim removed 5 bases at V and 1 base at J, leaving 7 bases unmatched. This chain's CDR3 is CASSRLDRQNTEAFF. DNA for the CDR3: TGTGCCAGCAGTCGATTGGACAGGCAGAACACTGAAGCTTTCTTT.

The chain joins TRBV15 to TRBJ2-1; 8 bases are shared with TRBD2. With 0 bases clipped from V and 7 bases from J, the junction kept 5 bases outside the gene matches. The CDR3 is 15 amino acids. The germline V gene has CDR1 LNHNV and CDR2 YYDKDF (reference sequence). The CDR3: CATSRDRLANNEQFF. In nucleotides, the CDR3 is TGTGCCACCAGCAGAGATCGACTAGCGAATAATGAGCAGTTCTTC.

CDR3 nucleotide sequence: TGTGCCAGCCATCGAAGCAGGGGTGGTGAAGCTTTCTTT. Encoded protein: CASHRSRGGEAFF. This chain connects TRBV6-5 to TRBJ1-1, with D tentatively TRBD1 (6 bases). Trimming pared 8 bases from V and 7 bases from J, leaving 17 bases between. CDR1 and CDR2 (germline): MNHEY, SVGAGI. The CDR3 contains 13 residues.

V usage is TRBV4-1 and J usage is TRBJ2-1; 7 bases are a match to TRBD1. V was pared by 1 base and J by 1 base, with 4 bases of the junction left unmatched. CDR3 length equals 16 residues. The germline V gene has CDR1 MGHRA and CDR2 YSYEKL. CDR3 sequence (DNA): TGCGCCAGCAGCCAAGGGTCAGGGGGTTCCTACAATGAGCAGTTCTTC. Amino acid sequence: CASSQGSGGSYNEQFF.

This clone was recorded once. The chain employs TRBV19 and TRBJ2-7; TRBD1 might be the D (5 bases). V dropped 3 bases and J dropped 4 bases, with 13 bases sitting between them. Germline CDR1 is LNHDA and CDR2 is SQIVND (reference sequence). There are 14 residues in the CDR3. The CDR3 DNA sequence: TGTGCCAGTAGTATTCCCGGCAGGGCATACGAGCAGTACTTC. It specifies CASSIPGRAYEQYF.

The chain links TRBV5-6 to TRBJ1-1; 11 bases map to TRBD1. This CDR3 comprises 14 residues. J gave up 6 bases and V 3 bases, and 4 bases lay outside the gene matches. In germline, CDR1 is SGHDT, CDR2 YYEEEE. The chain's CDR3 is CASSWGGQGAEAFF. CDR3 nucleotides: TGTGCCAGCAGCTGGGGGGGACAGGGGGCTGAAGCTTTCTTT.

The chain carries TRBV7-9 and TRBJ1-1; D unclear. The V gene's germline CDR1 is SEHNR and CDR2 FQNEAQ (reference sequence). V was pared by 9 bases and J by 11 bases, with 19 bases between. The CDR3 totals 12 residues. This CDR3 reads CASKAMEARAFF. The CDR3 nucleotides read TGTGCCAGTAAGGCAATGGAGGCTAGGGCTTTCTTT.

The chain joins TRBV2 to TRBJ1-6; 11 bases map to TRBD1. CDR3 length: 15 amino acids. Germline trimming cut 2 bases from V and 8 bases from J; bases unmatched to any gene: 2. Germline V CDR1 and CDR2: SNHLY, FYNNEI. The CDR3 coding sequence is TGTGCCAGCAGTGAATGGGACAGGGGGGATTCACCCCTCCACTTT. Amino acid sequence: CASSEWDRGDSPLHF.

The chain joins TRBV5-1 to TRBJ2-7, with TRBD1 matching 9 bases. Germline V lookup: CDR1 SGHRS, CDR2 YFSETQ. V shed 1 base and J 5 bases; nucleotides not matched to a gene: 1. The CDR3 runs to 13 residues. This chain's CDR3 is CASSLTGGHEQYF. As DNA, the CDR3 is TGCGCCAGCAGCTTGACAGGGGGCCACGAGCAGTACTTC. The variable domain in full, with the rest retrieved from reference TRBV5-1 and TRBJ2-7, is KAGVTQTPRYLIKTRGQQVTLSCSPISGHRSVSWYQQTPGQGLQFLFEYFSETQRNKGNFPGRFSGRQFSNSRSEMNVSTLELGDSALYLCASSLTGGHEQYFGPGTRLTVT.

V and J are TRBV10-3 and TRBJ1-1; 8 nucleotides align to TRBD1. CDR1 and CDR2 from the germline V gene are ENHRY and SYGVKD. CDR3 length: 14 residues. Trimming at V came to 6 bases and at J to 1 base, leaving 4 bases not matched to a gene. The CDR3 bases are TGTGCCATCAGGGGGACAGGCCAGAACACTGAAGCTTTCTTT. Its protein product is CAIRGTGQNTEAFF.

The chain has TRBV19 and TRBJ1-1; TRBD1 matches 7 bases. CDR1 LNHDA and CDR2 SQIVND come from the germline V gene (reference sequence). CDR3 length equals 13 residues. V was clipped by 6 bases and J by 1 base; unmatched bases: 2. The CDR3 is CASRTGRNTEAFF. In nucleotides, the CDR3 is TGTGCCAGTAGGACAGGGCGGAACACTGAAGCTTTCTTT.

The chain has TRBV15 and TRBJ2-7; possibly TRBD1 for D (6 bases). The CDR3 sequence is 15 residues long. V was shortened by 3 bases and J by 6 bases, with 18 bases between the two germline ends. Germline V gives CDR1 LNHNV, CDR2 YYDKDF (reference sequence). CDR3 nucleotides: TGTGCCACCAGCAGCACGCCGATCAGGGGTCCCGAGCAGTACTTC. Protein product: CATSSTPIRGPEQYF.

The genes are TRBV6-1 and TRBJ2-5; 9 positions match TRBD1. The CDR3 extends over 14 amino acids. Germline-derived CDR1 and CDR2 are MNHNS and SASEGT. Losses at the gene ends were 5 bases for V and 4 bases for J; bases not matched to a gene: 5. The CDR3, as DNA: TGTGCCAGCAGTACGGGACAGGGAAGAGAGACCCAGTACTTC. Translated, it gives CASSTGQGRETQYF.

The V and J genes are TRBV7-9 and TRBJ1-2, with 8 bases lining up with TRBD1. V shed 5 bases and J 2 bases; nucleotides not matched to a gene: 4. The CDR3 has 14 amino acids. From germline, CDR1 is SEHNR and CDR2 FQNEAQ (reference sequence). The CDR3 DNA is TGTGCCAGCAGCCTACAGGGGGTCAACTATGGCTACACCTTC. Its protein product is CASSLQGVNYGYTF.

This clone was observed a single time. CDR3 sequence: CARSLGGGGLPSSYNEQFF. CDR3 DNA sequence: TGTGCCAGAAGCTTGGGTGGCGGGGGGCTACCGAGCTCCTACAATGAGCAGTTCTTC. V usage is TRBV5-3 and J usage is TRBJ2-1, with TRBD2 matching over 8 bases. TRBV5-3 is classed as an ORF, of uncertain function. The CDR3 is 19 amino acids. J gave up 0 bases and V 0 bases, and 11 bases lay outside the gene matches.

The chain is built from TRBV5-1 and TRBJ1-4; perhaps TRBD1 as D (5 bases). The V gene lost 1 base and the J gene lost 8 bases, with 12 bases spanning the gap. CDR1 SGHRS and CDR2 YFSETQ come from the germline V gene. The CDR3 covers 14 residues. The CDR3 region has the DNA TGCGCCAGCAGCTTGTCAGGGTTTGGCGAAAAACTGTTTTTT. Translated: CASSLSGFGEKLFF.

The chain has TRBV11-2 and TRBJ2-7; 12 nucleotides agree with TRBD2. This CDR3 is 15 amino acids long. In germline, CDR1 is SGHAT, CDR2 FQNNGV. The V segment lost 6 bases and the J segment 2 bases; nucleotides outside the gene matches: 5. The CDR3 nucleotides read TGTGCCAGCAGAAAGACTAGCGGGGGAGCCTACGAGCAGTACTTC. Its protein is CASRKTSGGAYEQYF.

This sequence joins TRBV4-1 and TRBJ1-4, with 8 nucleotides matching TRBD1. The CDR3 extends over 15 amino acids. CDR1 and CDR2 from the germline V gene are MGHRA and YSYEKL. V lost 0 bases, J lost 8 bases, and 5 bases stayed unmatched. CDR3 sequence reads: CASSQDDRGGEKLFF. The CDR3 region has the DNA TGCGCCAGCAGCCAAGATGACAGGGGAGGGGAAAAACTGTTTTTT.

CDR3 protein: CATSRGVGSAANNEQFF. For the CDR3, the DNA is TGTGCCACCAGCAGAGGGGTGGGTAGCGCGGCTAACAATGAGCAGTTCTTC. The chain recombines TRBV15 with TRBJ2-1; D may be TRBD2 (5 bases). The CDR3 spans 17 residues. Trimming took 1 base from V and 5 from J, leaving 18 bases between them. Germline V lookup: CDR1 LNHNV, CDR2 YYDKDF (reference sequence).

This sequence joins TRBV19 and TRBJ1-1, with D tentatively TRBD1 (5 bases). The V gene's germline CDR1 is LNHDA and CDR2 SQIVND (reference sequence). This CDR3 has 14 amino acids. The V gene lost 8 bases and the J gene lost 0 bases, with 13 bases spanning the gap. The CDR3 DNA reads TGTGCCAGTTCCTGGGACTTGATGAACACTGAAGCTTTCTTT. This codes for CASSWDLMNTEAFF.

This chain uses TRBV12-5 with TRBJ1-5; D is ambiguous. The CDR3 loop spans 13 amino acids. Germline-derived CDR1 and CDR2 are LGHNT and FRNRAP. Trimming cost V 6 bases and J 2 bases, with 8 bases left between them. CDR3 residues: CASGTGGNQPQHF. CDR3 sequence (DNA): TGTGCTAGTGGCACCGGAGGCAATCAGCCCCAGCATTTT.

CDR3 sequence (DNA): TGTGCCAGTGTGGGGTCGGGGACAGATACGCAGTATTTT. Translating it yields CASVGSGTDTQYF. The genes are TRBV19 and TRBJ2-3; TRBD2 might be the D (5 bases). V was clipped by 8 bases and J by 3 bases, with 12 bases between them. The CDR3 is made up of 13 amino acids. Germline CDR1 and CDR2: LNHDA and SQIVND (reference sequence).

The genes are TRBV5-4 and TRBJ2-4; D is possibly TRBD2 (6 bases). Trimming pared 3 bases from V and 0 bases from J, leaving 16 bases between. Germline V gives CDR1 SGHNT, CDR2 YYREEE (reference sequence). The CDR3 spans 17 residues. This CDR3 reads CASSSVRGTLAKNIQYF. In DNA, the CDR3 is TGTGCCAGCAGCTCGGTCCGGGGGACGCTAGCCAAAAACATTCAGTACTTC. The full variable domain, rest sourced from reference TRBV5-4 and TRBJ2-4, is ETGVTQSPTHLIKTRGQQVTLRCSSQSGHNTVSWYQQALGQGPQFIFQYYREEENGRGNFPPRFSGLQFPNYSSELNVNALELDDSALYLCASSSVRGTLAKNIQYFGAGTRLSVL.

The chain combines TRBV2 with TRBJ1-2; 8 bases align to TRBD1. The CDR3 runs 17 residues. V lost 3 bases and J lost 4; bases outside the gene matches: 13. Germline assignment: CDR1 SNHLY and CDR2 FYNNEI. CDR3 sequence: CASSDHLFGQGFYGYTF. DNA of the CDR3: TGTGCCAGCAGTGATCACCTTTTTGGACAGGGCTTCTATGGCTACACCTTC.

This rearrangement joins TRBV28 to TRBJ1-2; D perhaps matches TRBD1 (5 bases). The CDR3 is 13 amino acids. CDR1 is MDHEN, CDR2 SYDVKM, per germline. Deletions cut 6 bases from V and 0 bases from J, with 8 bases between. The CDR3 reads CASSDRANYGYTF. The CDR3 DNA reads as TGTGCCAGCAGCGACAGAGCTAACTATGGCTACACCTTC.

This clone was recorded once. The chain combines TRBV19 with TRBJ2-7, with D perhaps TRBD2 (10 bases). The germline gives CDR1 LNHDA, CDR2 SQIVND (reference sequence). The V gene lost 7 bases and the J gene lost 2 bases, with 18 bases spanning the gap. The CDR3 has 15 residues. The CDR3 region is CASKLAGQGPYEQYF. The CDR3 region has the DNA TGTGCCAGTAAACTAGCGGGACAGGGACCCTACGAGCAGTACTTC. Using reference TRBV19 and TRBJ2-7 for the parts outside the CDR3, the full variable domain is DGGITQSPKYLFRKEGQNVTLSCEQNLNHDAMYWYRQDPGQGLRLIYYSQIVNDFQKGDIAEGYSVSREKKESFPLTVTSAQKNPTAFYLCASKLAGQGPYEQYFGPGTRLTVT.

J is TRBJ1-1 and V is TRBV2, with a weak D call TRBD1 (5 bases). Germline V gene lookup returns CDR1 SNHLY and CDR2 FYNNEI. Trimming left V 6 bases short and J 0 bases short, with 8 bases between. CDR3 length: 13 amino acids. The CDR3 protein is CASRLQVNTEAFF. CDR3 in DNA: TGTGCCAGCAGGTTACAGGTGAACACTGAAGCTTTCTTT.

The chain's CDR3 is CASSQDSSRLGNTIYF. DNA for the CDR3: TGCGCCAGCAGCCAAGATTCTTCCAGGCTCGGAAACACCATATATTTT. The chain couples TRBV4-3 to TRBJ1-3; D unresolved. The V end was cut by 0 bases, the J end by 4 bases, with 13 bases between. The length of the CDR3 is 16 residues. Germline-derived CDR1 and CDR2 are LGHNA and YSLEER.

The chain links TRBV7-2 to TRBJ2-5; 9 bases line up with TRBD1. The junction had 4 bases not matched to a gene; V was cut back by 4 bases and J by 4 bases. Germline loops: CDR1 SGHTA, CDR2 FQGNSA. The CDR3 has 14 amino acids. CDR3: CASSSTGGGETQYF. The CDR3, as DNA: TGTGCCAGCAGCTCGACAGGGGGGGGAGAGACCCAGTACTTC.

The chain uses TRBV2 and TRBJ2-3, with unresolved D. This CDR3 contains 12 residues. Trimming cost V 7 bases and J 2 bases, with 7 bases left between them. The V gene's germline CDR1 is SNHLY and CDR2 FYNNEI. The CDR3 nucleotides are TGTGCCAGCAAATCACTCACAGATACGCAGTATTTT. It translates to CASKSLTDTQYF.